This TCR beta chain is from a study of blood T cell repertoires in COVID-19. This CDR3 is 14 amino acids long. From germline, CDR1 is MGHDK and CDR2 SYGVNS. The junction had 6 bases not matched to a gene; V was cut back by 3 bases and J by 8 bases. Data came from immunoSEQ multiplex PCR; TCRdb stores just in-frame clones and leaves some out. Of just under 65,000 clones in the sample, around 76% were seen once. The origin of this receptor is a human donor in a cohort sampled during active COVID-19. The sample comprised peripheral blood. The chain couples TRBV25-1 to TRBJ2-1; TRBD2 aligns across 8 bases. The CDR3 coding sequence is TGTGCCAGCAGTGAGTCGAGCGGGGGCGATGAGCAGTTCTTC. This translates into CASSESSGGDEQFF.